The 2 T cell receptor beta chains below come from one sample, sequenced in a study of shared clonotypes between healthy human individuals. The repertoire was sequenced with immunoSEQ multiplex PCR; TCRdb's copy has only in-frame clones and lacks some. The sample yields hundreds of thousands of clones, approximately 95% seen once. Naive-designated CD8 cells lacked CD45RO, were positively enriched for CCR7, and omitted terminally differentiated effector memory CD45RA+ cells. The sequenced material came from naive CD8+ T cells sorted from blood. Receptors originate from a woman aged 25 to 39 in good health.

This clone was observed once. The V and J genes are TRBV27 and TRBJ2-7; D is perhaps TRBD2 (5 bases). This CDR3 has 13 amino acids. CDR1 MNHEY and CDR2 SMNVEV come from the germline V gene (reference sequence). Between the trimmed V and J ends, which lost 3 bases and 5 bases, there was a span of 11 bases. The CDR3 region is CASSFGVLNEQYF. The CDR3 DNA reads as TGTGCCAGCAGTTTCGGGGTATTGAACGAGCAGTACTTC.

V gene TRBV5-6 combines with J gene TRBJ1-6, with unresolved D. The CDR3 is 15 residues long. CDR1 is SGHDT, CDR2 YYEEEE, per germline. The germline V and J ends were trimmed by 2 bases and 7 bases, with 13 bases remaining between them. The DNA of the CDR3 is TGTGCCAGCAGCTTTGGCAGGAGTTTGAATTCACCCCTCCACTTT. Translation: CASSFGRSLNSPLHF.